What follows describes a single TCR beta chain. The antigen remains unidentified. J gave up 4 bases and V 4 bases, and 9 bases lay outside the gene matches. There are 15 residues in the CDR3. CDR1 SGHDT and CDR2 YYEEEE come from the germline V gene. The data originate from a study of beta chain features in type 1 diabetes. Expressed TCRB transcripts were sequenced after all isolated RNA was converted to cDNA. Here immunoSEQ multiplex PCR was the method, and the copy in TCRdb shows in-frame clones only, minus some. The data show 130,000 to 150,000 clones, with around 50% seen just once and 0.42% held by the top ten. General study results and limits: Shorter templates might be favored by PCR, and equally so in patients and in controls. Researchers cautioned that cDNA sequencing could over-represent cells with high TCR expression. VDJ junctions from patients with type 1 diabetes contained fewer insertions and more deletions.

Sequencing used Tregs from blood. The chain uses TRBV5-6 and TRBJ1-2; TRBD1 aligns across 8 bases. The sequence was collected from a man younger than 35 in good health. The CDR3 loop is CASSHLTGVGYGYTF. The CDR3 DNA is TGTGCCAGCAGCCACCTGACAGGGGTTGGCTATGGCTACACCTTC.